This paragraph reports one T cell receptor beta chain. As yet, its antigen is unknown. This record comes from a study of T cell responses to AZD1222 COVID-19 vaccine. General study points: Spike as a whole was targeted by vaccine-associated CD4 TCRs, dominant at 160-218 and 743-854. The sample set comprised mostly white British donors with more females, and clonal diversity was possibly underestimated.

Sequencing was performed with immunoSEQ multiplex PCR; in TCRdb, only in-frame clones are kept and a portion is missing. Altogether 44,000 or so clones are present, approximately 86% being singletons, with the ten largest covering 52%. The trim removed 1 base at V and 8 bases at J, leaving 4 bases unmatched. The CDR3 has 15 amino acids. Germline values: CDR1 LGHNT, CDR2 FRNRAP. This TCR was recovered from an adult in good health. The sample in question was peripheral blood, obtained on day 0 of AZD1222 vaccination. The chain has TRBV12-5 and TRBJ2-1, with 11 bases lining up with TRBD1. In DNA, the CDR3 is TGTGCTAGTGGTTTGGGGACAGGGGGCTTGGATGAGCAGTTCTTC. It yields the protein CASGLGTGGLDEQFF.